Listed below are T cell receptor beta chains from one sample, sequenced in a study of T cell repertoires in cytomegalovirus infection. TCRdb recomputed calls from the reads with MiXCR, one row per CDR3 protein. The sample includes approximately 910,000 distinct CDR3 sequences, roughly 30% seen only once; the top ten take over 11%. What these receptors recognize is not known. Sequences were derived from cultured CD8+ T cells from PBMCs, sampled from culture after CMV antigen stimulation. Receptor source: a human donor in good health (CMV status not recorded). Some clones in this sample may be carry-over from other donors' samples. Both conserved end residues are part of each CDR3. A D gene is named only where the DNA matches it firmly. Not all rows give a size; the values are once, few, many and, for expanded clones, a class.

j_gene | d_gene | abundance | v_gene | CDR3nt | CDR3aa
TRBJ1-2 | . | few | TRBV7-9 | TGTGCCAGCAGCTTAGAGGAGACAAGAATTATTTATGGCTACACCTTC | CASSLEETRIIYGYTF
TRBJ1-1 | . | few | TRBV4-1 | TGCGCCAGCAGATTCAATACAGGGACAAACACTGAAGCTTTCTTT | CASRFNTGTNTEAFF
TRBJ2-2 | TRBD1 | . | TRBV11-2 | TGTGCCAGCAGCGGCCGGGACAGGGGGCCCGGGGAGCTGTTTTTT | CASSGRDRGPGELFF
TRBJ2-1 | . | . | TRBV9 | TGTGCCAGCAGCGTAATAGCGTCAAACTCGGTCGATGAGCAGTTCTTC | CASSVIASNSVDEQFF
TRBJ2-2 | TRBD2 | . | TRBV4-3 | TGCGCCAGCAGCCAAGACGGGGGGGACACCGGGGAGCTGTTTTTT | CASSQDGGDTGELFF
TRBJ2-3 | TRBD2 | few | TRBV11-3 | TGTGCCAGCAGCTTAGGGACTAGCGGGGAACCGTATACGCAGTATTTT | CASSLGTSGEPYTQYF
TRBJ2-1 | . | . | TRBV24-1 | TGTGTCACCAGTGACCGGGGGAGCTCCTACAATGAGCAGTTCTTC | CVTSDRGSSYNEQFF
TRBJ2-1 | . | . | TRBV10-2 | TGCGCCAGCAGTGATTTATGGGGGGGGCCTAAATCACGACCCGACAATGAGCAGTTCTTC | CASSDLWGGPKSRPDNEQFF
TRBJ2-1 | . | many | TRBV12-3/TRBV12-4 | TGTGCCAGCAGCCCCCAGGTCAATGAGCAGTTCTTC | CASSPQVNEQFF
TRBJ1-2 | TRBD1 | few | TRBV7-9 | TGTGCCAGCAGCTTATGGCCGACAGGGAGATTTGGGGATTATGGCTACACCTTC | CASSLWPTGRFGDYGYTF
TRBJ1-2 | . | . | TRBV7-9 | TGTGTCAGCCCCGGGATCGGGTATGGCTACACCTTC | CVSPGIGYGYTF
TRBJ1-3 | . | few | TRBV7-9 | TGTGCCAGCAGCTTAGGGTCCAGGGGAAAAGGAAACACCATATATTTT | CASSLGSRGKGNTIYF
TRBJ2-7 | . | many | TRBV7-9 | TGTGCCAGCAGCTTAAGGCCCTACGAGCAGTACTTC | CASSLRPYEQYF
TRBJ1-2 | . | . | TRBV29-1 | TGCAGCGCAACAGGGACCCCCCGGGTTGGCTACACCTTC | CSATGTPRVGYTF
TRBJ1-1 | . | few | TRBV6-1 | TGTGCCAGCAGTCACAGGATGAACACTGAAGCTTTCTTT | CASSHRMNTEAFF
TRBJ1-3 | . | few | TRBV12-5 | TGTGCTAGTGGTTTTATCACCGGGACACGGCTTTTCTCTGGAAACACCATATATTTT | CASGFITGTRLFSGNTIYF
TRBJ2-3 | . | . | TRBV20-1 | TGCAGTGCCTCCTCTTTAGATACGCAGTATTTT | CSASSLDTQYF
TRBJ2-5 | . | many | TRBV7-2 | TGTGCCAGCAGCTCCGGCCTGAGGGGGGAGACCCAGTACTTC | CASSSGLRGETQYF
TRBJ1-1 | . | few | TRBV11-3 | TGTGCCAGCAGCTACATCCCCAGGGCCTCAGAGGGACTGGACACTGAAGCTTTCTTT | CASSYIPRASEGLDTEAFF
TRBJ1-1 | . | . | TRBV4-1 | TGCGCCAGCAGCCAAGAAACCGACACTGAAGCTTTCTTT | CASSQETDTEAFF
TRBJ1-6 | . | many | TRBV14 | TGTGCCAGCAGCCCCCGATCCTATAATTCACCCCTCCACTTT | CASSPRSYNSPLHF
TRBJ2-3 | TRBD2 | . | TRBV7-3 | TGTGCCAGCAGCCACCCACAGATAGCGGGGGGCACAGATACGCAGTATTTT | CASSHPQIAGGTDTQYF
TRBJ2-3 | TRBD1 | few | TRBV27 | TGTGCCAGCAGTTACGGGACAGGGGGATGGGATACGCAGTATTTT | CASSYGTGGWDTQYF
TRBJ2-3 | . | many | TRBV7-2 | TGTGCCAGCAGCCCTCGCGGGGCCCGCACAGATACGCAGTATTTT | CASSPRGARTDTQYF
TRBJ1-2 | . | . | TRBV2 | TGTGCCAGCAGTGGGGCCAAGACCTATGGCTACACCTTC | CASSGAKTYGYTF
TRBJ2-5 | TRBD1 | . | TRBV7-6 | TGTGCCAGCAGCTTAGGTCCAGGGGGCCGAGAGACCCAGTACTTC | CASSLGPGGRETQYF
TRBJ1-5 | . | . | TRBV27 | TGTGCCAACTCCCGGGGAGCATTTAGCAATCAGCCCCAGCATTTT | CANSRGAFSNQPQHF
TRBJ1-2 | . | . | TRBV6-6 | TGTGCCAGCAGTCTAGGGGAGTTTGGCGGCTACACCTTC | CASSLGEFGGYTF
TRBJ1-2 | . | few | TRBV7-9 | TGTGCCAGCAGCTTAGGGCAGGCCGTGGACTATGGCTACACCTTC | CASSLGQAVDYGYTF
TRBJ2-4 | . | many | TRBV11-2 | TGTGCCAGCAGCTTCCACAGGGACGCCAAAAACATTCAGTACTTC | CASSFHRDAKNIQYF
TRBJ1-1 | . | many | TRBV6-4 | TGTGCCAGCAGTGAACAGGGTGGGACTGAAGCTTTCTTT | CASSEQGGTEAFF
TRBJ2-1 | . | few | TRBV6-2/TRBV6-3 | TGTGCCAGCAGTACGGGGAGAAACTACAATGAGCAGTTCTTC | CASSTGRNYNEQFF
TRBJ1-3 | . | . | TRBV5-1 | TGCGCCAGCAGCGATGGGGTGGACTCATTCGGAAACACCATATATTTT | CASSDGVDSFGNTIYF
TRBJ1-2 | . | . | TRBV25-1 | TGTGCCAGCAGTGAAACAGGACAGAAATCCTATGGCTACACCTTC | CASSETGQKSYGYTF